This TCR beta chain was captured in a study of T-cell memory formation after mild COVID-19. Findings of the study overall: Contracting clones from day 15 to 85 had balanced CD4/CD8; later expanders favoured CD4+. There were some responding clones in pre-infection memory, which suggested that cross-reactive memory had joined.

The CDR3 totals 16 residues. Per the germline V gene, CDR1 is KGHSH and CDR2 is LQKENI. The ends lost 5 bases at V and 4 bases at J; junction bases unmatched: 4. In the case of this clonotype: The antigen is not known.

5'RACE primed at constant segments yielded TCR alpha and TCR beta cDNA libraries bearing sample barcodes and UMIs. TCRdb reprocessed the 5' RACE reads with MiXCR, giving one entry per CDR3 protein. The data contain approximately 390,000 distinct CDR3 sequences, 15% to 20% of them singletons. The source is a man between 18 and 35 years old who had mild COVID-19 (a few samples of this study predate the infection). Cell type and time point are not known. Sequenced sample: PBMCs or a T cell subset sorted from them (not recorded which). The chain couples TRBV18 to TRBJ2-1, with 14 positions matching TRBD2. The CDR3 nucleotides read TGTGCCAGCTCAGTTCGACTAGCGGGGGGGTACAATGAGCAGTTCTTC. Translation gives CASSVRLAGGYNEQFF.